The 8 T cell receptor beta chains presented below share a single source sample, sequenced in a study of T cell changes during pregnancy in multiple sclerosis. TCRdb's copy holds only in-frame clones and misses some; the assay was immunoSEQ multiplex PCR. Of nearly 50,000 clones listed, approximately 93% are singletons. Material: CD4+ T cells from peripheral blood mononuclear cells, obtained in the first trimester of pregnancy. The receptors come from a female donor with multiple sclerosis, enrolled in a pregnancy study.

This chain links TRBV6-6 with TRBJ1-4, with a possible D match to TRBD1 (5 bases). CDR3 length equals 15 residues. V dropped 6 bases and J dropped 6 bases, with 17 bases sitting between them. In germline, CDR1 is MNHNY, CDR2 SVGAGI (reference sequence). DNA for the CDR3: TGTGCCAGCAGCTTCACAGGCCAAGGATATGAAAAACTGTTTTTT. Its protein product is CASSFTGQGYEKLFF.

The CDR3 region is CASSSTAGGGSNYGYTF. For the CDR3, the DNA is TGTGCCAGCAGCTCCACGGCAGGGGGCGGATCTAACTATGGCTACACCTTC. The chain links TRBV5-8 to TRBJ1-2, with TRBD1 matching over 8 bases. In germline, CDR1 is SGHTS, CDR2 YDEGEE. J lost 0 bases, V lost 3 bases, and 10 bases had no gene match. The CDR3 covers 17 residues.

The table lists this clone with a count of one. The CDR3 sequence is CASSITNTEAFF. The CDR3 nucleotides are TGTGCCAGCAGCATCACAAACACTGAAGCTTTCTTT. J is TRBJ1-1 and V is TRBV6-1; D call uncertain. This CDR3 spans 12 amino acids. Germline lookup yields CDR1 MNHNS and CDR2 SASEGT. Trimming stripped 6 bases from V and 2 bases from J, with 7 bases between.

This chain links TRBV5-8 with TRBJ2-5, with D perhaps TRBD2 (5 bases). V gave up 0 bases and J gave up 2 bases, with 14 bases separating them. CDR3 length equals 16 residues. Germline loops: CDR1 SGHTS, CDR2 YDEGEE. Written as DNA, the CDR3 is TGTGCCAGCAGCTTGGGAGGAGGCGGATCACAAGAGACCCAGTACTTC. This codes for CASSLGGGGSQETQYF.

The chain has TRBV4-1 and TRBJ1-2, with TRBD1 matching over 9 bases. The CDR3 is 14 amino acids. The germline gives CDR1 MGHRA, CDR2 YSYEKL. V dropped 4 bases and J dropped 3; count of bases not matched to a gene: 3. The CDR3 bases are TGCGCCAGCAGCCCCGACAGGGGGGACTATGGCTACACCTTC. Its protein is CASSPDRGDYGYTF.

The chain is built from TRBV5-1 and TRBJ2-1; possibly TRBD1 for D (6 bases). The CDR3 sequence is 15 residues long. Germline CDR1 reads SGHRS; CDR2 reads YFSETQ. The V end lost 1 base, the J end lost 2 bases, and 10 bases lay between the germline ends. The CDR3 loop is CASSLSRQAYNEQFF. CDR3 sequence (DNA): TGCGCCAGCAGCTTGTCCCGACAGGCCTACAATGAGCAGTTCTTC. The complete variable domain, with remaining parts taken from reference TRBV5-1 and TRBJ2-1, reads KAGVTQTPRYLIKTRGQQVTLSCSPISGHRSVSWYQQTPGQGLQFLFEYFSETQRNKGNFPGRFSGRQFSNSRSEMNVSTLELGDSALYLCASSLSRQAYNEQFFGPGTRLTVL.

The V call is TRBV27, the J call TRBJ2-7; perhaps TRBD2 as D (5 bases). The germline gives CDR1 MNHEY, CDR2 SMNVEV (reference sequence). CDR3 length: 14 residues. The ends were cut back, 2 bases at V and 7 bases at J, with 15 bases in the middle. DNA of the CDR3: TGTGCCAGCAGTTTAAGGCGGCTTGGCGGGGAGCAGTACTTC. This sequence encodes CASSLRRLGGEQYF.

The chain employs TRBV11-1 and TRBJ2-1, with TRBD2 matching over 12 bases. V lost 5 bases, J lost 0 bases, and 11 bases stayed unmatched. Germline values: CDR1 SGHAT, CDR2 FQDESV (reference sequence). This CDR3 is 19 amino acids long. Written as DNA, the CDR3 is TGTGCCAGCAGCCCCGATCTAGCGGGGGGGGCCGGCTCCTACAATGAGCAGTTCTTC. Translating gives CASSPDLAGGAGSYNEQFF.